Sequencing of this T cell receptor (beta chain) was carried out in a study of vaccination and CD4 T cells after COVID-19. TCRdb re-analysed the PCR reads in MiXCR, keeping a single row per CDR3 protein. The data show some 25,000 distinct CDR3 sequences, with 45% to 60% seen just once and roughly 1% held by the top ten. The V and J ends lost 4 bases and 3 bases, in that order; junction bases with no gene match: 22. Germline V CDR1 and CDR2: MNHEY, SMNVEV (reference sequence). CDR3 length: 21 amino acids. General study results and limits: The authors studied relatively few convalescent patients and analyzed no early post-infection timepoints. A median of around 86% of reactive clones, in convalescent patients, became evident only post-vaccination.

Of note for this clonotype: Its antigen is not identified.

This specimen consisted of CD4+ T cells from blood, obtained before SARS-CoV-2 vaccination. The rearrangement links TRBV27 to TRBJ2-3; 10 positions match TRBD2. This TCR derives from a human donor who had recovered from COVID-19. CDR3 DNA: TGTGCCAGCAGTTCAAGGGCCCTACATCTAAGCGGGAGGGCCGGGACAGATACGCAGTATTTT. This gives the protein CASSSRALHLSGRAGTDTQYF.